This T cell receptor beta chain was identified in a study of CD8 T cells in Susac syndrome. RNA was extracted with the RNeasy kit, and a quantity of about 0.45 to 1 ug was reverse transcribed using random hexamers. One entry per CDR3 protein, called by TCRdb with MiXCR from the immunoSEQ multiplex PCR reads. In the table there are approximately 120,000 distinct CDR3 sequences, 96% of which are singletons. The germline V and J ends were trimmed by 6 bases and 1 base, with 21 bases remaining between them. The CDR3 has 17 residues. The germline gives CDR1 MGHRA, CDR2 YSYEKL. Sequencing was done on a sample of CD4+ T cells from PBMCs. This sequence joins TRBV4-1 and TRBJ1-1; no firm D call. The receptor was isolated from a human donor in good health. CDR3 in DNA: TGCGCCAGCAGGGGAAGGACGGGCGAGTACTCGAACACTGAAGCTTTCTTT. It translates to CASRGRTGEYSNTEAFF.